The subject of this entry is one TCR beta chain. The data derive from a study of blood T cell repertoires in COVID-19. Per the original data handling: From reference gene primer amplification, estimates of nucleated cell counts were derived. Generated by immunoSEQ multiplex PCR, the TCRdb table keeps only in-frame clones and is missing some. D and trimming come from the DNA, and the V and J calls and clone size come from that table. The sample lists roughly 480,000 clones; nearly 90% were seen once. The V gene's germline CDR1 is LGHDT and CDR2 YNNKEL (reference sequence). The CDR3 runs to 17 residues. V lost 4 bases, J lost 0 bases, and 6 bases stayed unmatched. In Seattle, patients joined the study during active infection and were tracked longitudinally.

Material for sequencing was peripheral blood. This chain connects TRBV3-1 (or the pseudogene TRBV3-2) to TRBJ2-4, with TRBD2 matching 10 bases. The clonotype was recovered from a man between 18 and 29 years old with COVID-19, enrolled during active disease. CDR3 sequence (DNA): TGTGCCAGCAGCCTCGGACTAGCGGAGCCAGCCAAAAACATTCAGTACTTC. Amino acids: CASSLGLAEPAKNIQYF.